This is a list of T cell receptor beta chains from one sample in a study of T cell responses to AZD1222 COVID-19 vaccine. TCRdb keeps only in-frame clones here, not all; method: immunoSEQ multiplex PCR. The table includes 120,000 to 150,000 clones, 88% detected once. The specimen comprised peripheral blood, sampled 28 days after the second AZD1222 dose. The receptors were sampled from an adult who received the AZD1222 COVID-19 vaccine. CDR3s include the opening cysteine and the closing phenylalanine or tryptophan. The D gene is left open where the match is weak. Clone size appears in some rows only: once, few, many, or a class for an expanded clone.

>TRBJ1-2|TRBV19|TRBD1|.
CASSLTGANYGYTF
TGTGCCAGTAGTTTAACAGGGGCTAACTATGGCTACACCTTC
>TRBJ2-2|TRBV12-5|.|.
CASGFYRAGSTGELFF
TGTGCTAGTGGTTTTTATCGGGCAGGGTCAACCGGGGAGCTGTTTTTT
>TRBJ2-2|TRBV5-4|TRBD1|.
CASSPGQDGDTGELFF
TGTGCCAGCAGCCCCGGACAGGACGGGGACACCGGGGAGCTGTTTTTT
>TRBJ2-7|TRBV28|TRBD2|.
CASSYYSGSVSYEQYF
TGTGCCAGCAGTTACTATAGCGGGAGTGTCTCCTACGAGCAGTACTTC
>TRBJ1-2|TRBV28|.|.
CASSRALYGYTF
TGTGCCAGTTCGCGGGCCCTCTATGGCTACACCTTC
>TRBJ1-2|TRBV6-5|TRBD1|.
CASSPVQGVHGYTF
TGTGCCAGCAGCCCCGTTCAGGGGGTCCATGGCTACACCTTC
>TRBJ1-5|TRBV25-1|.|.
CATSTGLEQPQHF
TGTGCCACCTCTACAGGGCTCGAGCAGCCCCAGCATTTT
>TRBJ1-2|TRBV19|.|.
CASTWGRGRSGYTF
TGTGCCAGTACCTGGGGGAGGGGACGGTCTGGCTACACCTTC
>TRBJ2-7|TRBV5-1|.|.
CASSPIRTGDYEQYF
TGCGCCAGCAGCCCTATCCGGACGGGCGACTACGAGCAGTACTTC
>TRBJ1-1|TRBV7-2|TRBD1|.
CASSLDGQVEAFF
TGTGCCAGCAGCTTAGACGGACAGGTCGAAGCTTTCTTT
>TRBJ2-3|TRBV7-2|.|.
CASRRGGPGWTDTQYF
TGTGCCAGCAGGAGGGGGGGCCCGGGTTGGACAGATACGCAGTATTTT
>TRBJ2-3|TRBV19|TRBD2|.
CASAGGAVTDTQYF
TGTGCCAGCGCCGGGGGGGCGGTCACAGATACGCAGTATTTT
>TRBJ1-2|TRBV6-5|.|.
CASSYERGPYYGYTF
TGTGCCAGCAGTTACGAGAGGGGACCCTACTATGGCTACACCTTC
>TRBJ2-1|TRBV6-5|TRBD2|.
CASRGEGSSYPQFF
TGTGCCAGCAGGGGGGAGGGCAGTTCCTATCCTCAGTTCTTC
>TRBJ1-6|TRBV28|TRBD1|.
CASSWTGRNNSPLHF
TGTGCCAGCAGCTGGACAGGTCGAAATAATTCACCCCTCCACTTT
>TRBJ2-5|TRBV7-2|.|.
CASSLVRARQETQYF
TGTGCCAGCAGCTTAGTGCGAGCTAGACAAGAGACCCAGTACTTC
>TRBJ2-7|TRBV29-1|.|.
CSVSPRGGGEQYF
TGCAGCGTTTCCCCCCGGGGAGGAGGCGAGCAGTACTTC
>TRBJ1-1|TRBV29-1|.|.
CSVVGGVVNTEAFF
TGCAGCGTTGTTGGGGGTGTCGTGAACACTGAAGCTTTCTTT
>TRBJ1-5|TRBV30|.|.
CAWSQGSNQPQHF
TGTGCCTGGAGCCAAGGTAGCAATCAGCCCCAGCATTTT
>TRBJ2-3|TRBV12-3/TRBV12-4|.|.
CASQEEDTQYF
TGTGCCAGCCAAGAGGAAGATACGCAGTATTTT
>TRBJ2-1|TRBV5-1|TRBD1|.
CASSLGGQGRYNEQFF
TGCGCCAGCAGCTTGGGTGGACAGGGGCGATACAATGAGCAGTTCTTC
>TRBJ1-6|TRBV4-1|.|.
CASSHRMPEGSPLHF
TGCGCCAGCAGCCACCGGATGCCCGAAGGTTCACCCCTCCACTTT
>TRBJ2-1|TRBV7-2|TRBD1|.
CASSEQGVIYSYNEQFF
TGTGCCAGCAGCGAACAGGGGGTGATATACTCCTACAATGAGCAGTTCTTC
>TRBJ1-1|TRBV7-3|.|.
CASSSDRNTEAFF
TGTGCCAGCAGCTCCGACAGAAACACTGAAGCTTTCTTT
>TRBJ2-1|TRBV7-2|.|once
CASSPGYEQFF
TGTGCCAGCAGCCCCGGTTATGAGCAGTTCTTC
>TRBJ2-7|TRBV28|.|.
CASSLPGPASYEQYF
TGTGCCAGCAGTTTACCAGGACCGGCCTCCTACGAGCAGTACTTC